This is a list of T cell receptor beta chains from one sample in a study of blood T cell repertoires in COVID-19. Only in-frame clones appear in the TCRdb table, and some are missing; sequencing was by immunoSEQ multiplex PCR. The sample consists of about 180,000 clones, around 80% of them appearing once. The sequencing input was peripheral blood. These receptors came from a woman aged 40 to 55 with COVID-19, enrolled during active disease. Each CDR3 is given with its conserved first and last residue. D genes are given only for firm matches. The size entry is marked missing in some rows and otherwise reads once, few, many or a size class.

TRBJ2-4 NA TRBV7-9 NA TGTGCCAGCAGCTTAGAAGGACTAGCCAAAAACATTCAGTACTTC CASSLEGLAKNIQYF
TRBJ2-5 NA TRBV7-2 TRBD2 TGTGCCAGCAGCCAAGCGGGGACGCAGCAAGAGACCCAGTACTTC CASSQAGTQQETQYF
TRBJ2-7 NA TRBV7-9 TRBD2 TGTGCCAGCAGCCTTGCAGCGGGAGGGGATTACGAGCAGTACTTC CASSLAAGGDYEQYF
TRBJ2-2 NA TRBV29-1 NA TGCAGCGTTGAAGCCCAGGGGTGGGGAGCCGGGGAGCTGTTTTTT CSVEAQGWGAGELFF
TRBJ2-1 NA TRBV6-5 TRBD1 TGTGCCAGCAGTTCTTTCGGGACAGGGGGCCGCAATGAGCAGTTCTTC CASSSFGTGGRNEQFF
TRBJ1-1 NA TRBV3-1/TRBV3-2 NA TGTGCCAGCAGCCAAGGTGGGGGGAGCGAGAACACTGAAGCTTTCTTT CASSQGGGSENTEAFF
TRBJ1-6 NA TRBV6-5 TRBD1 TGTGCCAGCAGTTACACGGGACAGAGGAATTCACCCCTCCACTTT CASSYTGQRNSPLHF
TRBJ1-4 NA TRBV19 NA TGTGCCAGTAGTATGTTCGGTGAAAAACTGTTTTTT CASSMFGEKLFF
TRBJ2-3 NA TRBV25-1 NA TGTGCCAGCAGTGTGGGGGCCGGCACAGATACGCAGTATTTT CASSVGAGTDTQYF
TRBJ2-3 NA TRBV10-1 TRBD2 TGCGCCAGCCAAGGGACTAGCGGCGGGGGTACGCAGTATTTT CASQGTSGGGTQYF
TRBJ2-3 NA TRBV11-2 NA TGTGCCAGCAGCACTCGGACTAGCACAGATACGCAGTATTTT CASSTRTSTDTQYF
TRBJ2-7 once TRBV27 NA TGTGCCAGCATATCCGTTGGGCAGGGAAAATACGAGCAGTACTTC CASISVGQGKYEQYF
TRBJ1-2 NA TRBV5-5 NA TGTGCCAGCAGCTTAGGGTGGGCAGGGCCTAACTATGGCTACACCTTC CASSLGWAGPNYGYTF
TRBJ2-7 few TRBV5-5 TRBD1 TGTGCCAGCATCAAAATGCCGGGACAGGGGGCGTTCGAGCAGTACTTC CASIKMPGQGAFEQYF
TRBJ2-3 NA TRBV6-4 TRBD2 TGTGCCAGCGGCGAGGCTAGCGGGGATACAGATACGCAGTATTTT CASGEASGDTDTQYF
TRBJ1-3 few TRBV29-1 NA TGCAGCGTGGGGCTGGGGCACTCTGGAAACACCATATATTTT CSVGLGHSGNTIYF
TRBJ2-5 NA TRBV11-3 NA TGTGCCAGCAGCCGAGGGGGGGTCCAAGAGACCCAGTACTTC CASSRGGVQETQYF
TRBJ2-7 NA TRBV5-1 NA TGCGCCAGCAGCTTGGATCTCGGGGAGCAGTACTTC CASSLDLGEQYF
TRBJ2-3 few TRBV5-1 TRBD1 TGCGCCAGCAGTACAGGACAGGGAGATTCAGATACGCAGTATTTT CASSTGQGDSDTQYF
TRBJ2-1 NA TRBV5-6 TRBD2 TGTGCCAGCAGCTTCGGCGGGAGGGCCTCCTACAATGAGCAGTTCTTC CASSFGGRASYNEQFF
TRBJ2-2 NA TRBV2 TRBD2 TGTGCCAGCAAAAGAGCGGGAGAGTCCTCCGGGGAGCTGTTTTTT CASKRAGESSGELFF
TRBJ2-7 NA TRBV7-8 TRBD1 TGTGCCAGCAGCTGGGGACAGGGGAGTAGGAACGAGCAGTACTTC CASSWGQGSRNEQYF